This T cell receptor (beta chain) was sequenced in a study of blood T cell repertoires in COVID-19. This clone was observed a handful of times. Method: immunoSEQ multiplex PCR; TCRdb's copy keeps in-frame clones and lacks some. The sample holds tens of thousands of clones; about 88% are singletons and the top ten take 7.5% to 9.5%. Germline CDR1 SGHTS, CDR2 YDEGEE. V gave up 4 bases and J gave up 6 bases; unmatched junction bases: 5. CDR3 length: 13 amino acids. Sequenced input: peripheral blood. This receptor was taken from a woman between 65 and 79 years old with active COVID-19. The rearrangement uses TRBV5-8 and TRBJ1-2, with 8 bases fitting TRBD1. The CDR3 DNA is TGTGCCAGCAGCCTTGGGACAGGCGATGGCTACACCTTC. Translating gives CASSLGTGDGYTF.